This TCR beta chain was observed in a study of radiation and T cells in renal cell carcinoma. Treatment meaning: treatment-naive control, cytoreductive nephrectomy. Control samples are tumors resected by cytoreductive nephrectomy without prior radiation. Clear cell pathology was present in this patient's renal cell carcinoma. Generated by immunoSEQ multiplex PCR, the TCRdb table keeps only in-frame clones and is missing some. Of 12,000 to 15,000 clones in the sample, around 57% were seen once. On this clone itself: As yet, its antigen is unknown.

Overall study results and limits: Irradiated tumors held more dominant CDR3 motifs than control tumors. Only small tumor regions of 0.85 to 1 g were sampled.

This TCR was recovered from a man in his forties or fifties with renal cell carcinoma. Material: tumor tissue, obtained from a patient whose treatment was nephrectomy without radiotherapy.

CDR3 nucleotide sequence: TGTGCCAGCAGCGCTCACCTAGCGGCCGTCACCGGGGAGCTGTTTTTT. Its protein is CASSAHLAAVTGELFF. This chain connects TRBV11-2 to TRBJ2-2; TRBD2 agrees at 7 bases. Germline V gene data show CDR1 as SGHAT and CDR2 as FQNNGV. J was trimmed by 4 bases and V by 5 bases; bases with no gene match: 10. This CDR3 contains 16 residues.